Below are 18 T cell receptor beta chains sequenced from a single sample in a study of T cell responses to AZD1222 COVID-19 vaccine. Produced via immunoSEQ multiplex PCR; TCRdb's table is partial and in-frame only. The sample carries around 130,000 clones, approximately 91% recorded once. The source material was peripheral blood, sampled 28 days after the second AZD1222 dose. The origin of the receptors is an adult who received the AZD1222 COVID-19 vaccine.

This chain connects TRBV2 to TRBJ1-2; D ambiguous. V dropped 9 bases and J dropped 2 bases, with 10 bases sitting between them. The germline gives CDR1 SNHLY, CDR2 FYNNEI. This CDR3 has 12 amino acids. Here the CDR3 reads CARKRQNYGYTF. The CDR3 DNA reads TGTGCCAGAAAGAGGCAGAACTATGGCTACACCTTC.

The V and J genes are TRBV5-6 and TRBJ2-7; a weak D match, TRBD2 (6 bases). The CDR3 is 13 residues long. With 4 bases removed from V and 7 bases from J, the gap between germline ends came to 15 bases. CDR1 and CDR2 from the germline V gene are SGHDT and YYEEEE. The CDR3 DNA follows: TGTGCCAGCAGCCCGGGACTTTCGAGGGAGCAGTACTTC. Residues: CASSPGLSREQYF.

This clone was seen once. The V call is TRBV2, the J call TRBJ2-4, with TRBD1 as a possible D gene (5 bases). The V end was cut by 6 bases, the J end by 8 bases, with 17 bases between. Looked up from germline, CDR1 is SNHLY and CDR2 is FYNNEI. This CDR3 is built from 14 residues. This CDR3 reads CASSRLVGRDIQYF. The CDR3, as DNA: TGTGCCAGCAGCCGGTTAGTGGGGCGAGACATTCAGTACTTC.

DNA of the CDR3: TGTGCCAGCAGCTTAGCGCAATATGAAGCTTTCTTT. Protein product: CASSLAQYEAFF. The chain joins TRBV7-9 to TRBJ1-1; D call uncertain. CDR1 is SEHNR and CDR2 is FQNEAQ in the germline V gene (reference sequence). The CDR3 totals 12 residues. V lost 0 bases, J lost 7 bases, and 6 bases lay in between.

The V and J genes are TRBV30 and TRBJ2-1; D call uncertain. V lost 1 base and J 8 bases, leaving 6 bases between the germline ends. CDR1 and CDR2 (germline): GTSNPN, SVGIG (reference sequence). This CDR3 has 11 amino acids. CDR3 coding DNA: TGTGCCTGGAGTGAGTTCGATGAGCAGTTCTTC. This encodes CAWSEFDEQFF.

The chain joins TRBV10-2 to TRBJ2-2, with 7 bases aligning to TRBD1. From germline, CDR1 is WSHSY and CDR2 SAAADI. After removal of 10 bases from V and 2 bases from J, the junction contained 4 bases not matched to a gene. This CDR3 contains 13 residues. CDR3 nucleotides: TGCGCCACCAGGGGGTACAACACCGGGGAGCTGTTTTTT. It translates to CATRGYNTGELFF.

The chain couples TRBV30 to TRBJ2-4; perhaps TRBD1 as D (5 bases). The CDR3 has 12 residues. Germline CDR1 reads GTSNPN; CDR2 reads SVGIG (reference sequence). Trimming took off 2 bases at V and 8 bases at J, with 10 bases between the two ends. This CDR3 reads CAWSSGMDIQYF. The DNA of the CDR3 is TGTGCCTGGAGTTCAGGGATGGACATTCAGTACTTC.

The chain joins TRBV6-5 to TRBJ1-5, with D maybe TRBD1 (5 bases). The germline CDR1 and CDR2 sequences are MNHEY and SVGAGI. CDR3 size: 15 residues. Trimming took off 6 bases at V and 4 bases at J, with 16 bases between the two ends. CDR3 protein: CASRPSRDGNQPQHF. CDR3 DNA: TGTGCCAGCAGGCCCTCCAGGGACGGGAATCAGCCCCAGCATTTT.

This clone showed up many times. The V call is TRBV4-2, the J call TRBJ1-5; 7 bases match TRBD1. The CDR3 spans 18 residues. CDR1 is LGHNA, CDR2 YNFKEQ, per germline. With V trimmed by 0 bases and J by 3 bases, 11 bases remained unmatched. In DNA form, the CDR3 reads TGTGCCAGCAGCCAAGATAGGAGGGGGCAATATAACAATCAGCCCCAGCATTTT. Its protein is CASSQDRRGQYNNQPQHF.

This clone was observed once. The rearrangement links TRBV10-3 to TRBJ2-1, with TRBD2 matching 13 bases. The germline CDR1 and CDR2 sequences are ENHRY and SYGVKD. This CDR3 is built from 14 residues. With 11 bases clipped from V and 5 bases from J, the junction kept 6 bases outside the gene matches. The CDR3 region is CASFGTSGNNEQFF. CDR3 nucleotides: TGTGCCTCGTTCGGGACTAGCGGGAACAATGAGCAGTTCTTC.

This clone appeared once. This rearrangement joins TRBV5-1 to TRBJ1-2, with 8 bases that match TRBD1. From germline, CDR1 is SGHRS and CDR2 YFSETQ. V lost 2 bases and J lost 4; bases outside the gene matches: 7. This CDR3 has 15 amino acids. CDR3 protein: CASSFLTGGTYGYTF. The DNA for the CDR3 is TGCGCCAGCAGCTTCCTTACAGGGGGGACCTATGGCTACACCTTC.

This sequence joins TRBV2 and TRBJ1-2; weak D call: TRBD1 (6 bases). V lost 8 bases, J lost 5 bases, and 9 bases lay in between. There are 11 residues in the CDR3. In germline, CDR1 is SNHLY, CDR2 FYNNEI. The CDR3 DNA reads as TGTGCCAGCCGACAGGAGTATGGCTACACCTTC. This sequence encodes CASRQEYGYTF.

The chain has TRBV2 and TRBJ1-2; 8 bases are shared with TRBD1. V trimming: 5 bases; J trimming: 6 bases; junction bases outside the gene matches: 5. Germline CDR1 and CDR2: SNHLY and FYNNEI. The CDR3 is made up of 13 amino acids. The CDR3 sequence: CASSPDRGHGYTF. The CDR3 DNA follows: TGTGCCAGCAGTCCCGACAGGGGCCATGGCTACACCTTC.

The gene calls are TRBV6-2 or TRBV6-3 and TRBJ1-1; D is perhaps TRBD1 (6 bases). The CDR3 loop spans 18 amino acids. Germline assignment: CDR1 MNHEY and CDR2 SVGEGT. V lost 0 bases, J lost 1 base, and 18 bases lay in between. CDR3 in DNA: TGTGCCAGCAGTTACTCCACAGGGATGAACTTCGAGAACACTGAAGCTTTCTTT. It codes for CASSYSTGMNFENTEAFF.

The V and J genes are TRBV7-9 and TRBJ2-3; D gene uncertain. Germline CDR1 and CDR2: SEHNR and FQNEAQ (reference sequence). Trimming shortened V by 8 bases and J by 2 bases, and 5 bases separated the two germline ends. The CDR3 consists of 11 residues. This chain's CDR3 is CASGPTDTQYF. The CDR3 bases are TGTGCCAGCGGCCCCACAGATACGCAGTATTTT.

V and J are TRBV12-3 or TRBV12-4 and TRBJ1-2; D gene ambiguous. The CDR3 loop spans 12 amino acids. The V end was cut by 3 bases, the J end by 6 bases, with 8 bases between. The DNA of the CDR3 is TGTGCCAGCAGTTTGCTGGGAAATGGCTACACCTTC. This encodes CASSLLGNGYTF.

The V and J genes are TRBV24-1 and TRBJ2-3, with 8 bases lining up with TRBD2. Trimming cost V 3 bases and J 1 base; bases outside gene matches: 8. In germline, CDR1 is KGHDR, CDR2 SFDVKD. The CDR3 has 17 residues. The CDR3 loop reads CATSDPGGAMGTDTQYF. CDR3 in DNA: TGTGCCACCAGTGATCCGGGGGGGGCAATGGGCACAGATACGCAGTATTTT.

CDR3 nucleotide sequence: TGTGCCAGCAGTTCGGGACAGGGACACTATGGCTACACCTTC. As protein: CASSSGQGHYGYTF. The chain couples TRBV28 to TRBJ1-2; 9 bases map to TRBD1. The germline gives CDR1 MDHEN, CDR2 SYDVKM. The CDR3 loop spans 14 amino acids. V dropped 4 bases and J dropped 3; count of bases not matched to a gene: 3.